A selection of T cell receptor beta chains follows, all from one sample in a study of blood T cell repertoires in COVID-19. The data were produced by immunoSEQ multiplex PCR, yet TCRdb's version contains in-frame clones alone and is incomplete. The sample holds about 220,000 clones; 70% to 85% are singletons and the top ten take approximately 16%. Sequencing used PBMCs or T cells enriched from blood (not recorded which). The receptors stem from a man between 35 and 55 years old who had recovered from COVID-19. The CDR3 runs from the conserved cysteine through the conserved F or W. The order of the fields is CDR3 protein, clone size, V gene. Some rows have no size entry. The others give once, few or many, or a class for an expanded clone.

CDR3 protein: CASSYFGTRNSPLHF
clone size: NA
V gene: TRBV6-2/TRBV6-3

CDR3 protein: CASSVAGGQGTYEQYF
clone size: NA
V gene: TRBV9

CDR3 protein: CASHQYEQYF
clone size: NA
V gene: TRBV6-5

CDR3 protein: CASSRGGAETQYF
clone size: NA
V gene: TRBV2

CDR3 protein: CASSLGQGATGELFF
clone size: NA
V gene: TRBV5-1

CDR3 protein: CASSLRGFTYEQYF
clone size: NA
V gene: TRBV11-3

CDR3 protein: CASSLERVGTNTEAFF
clone size: NA
V gene: TRBV5-1

CDR3 protein: CASSPRDSAYEQYF
clone size: NA
V gene: TRBV13

CDR3 protein: CASSVFQTYEQYF
clone size: NA
V gene: TRBV2

CDR3 protein: CASGGIQVMDEQFF
clone size: NA
V gene: TRBV28

CDR3 protein: CASRSTGGAETQYF
clone size: NA
V gene: TRBV11-1

CDR3 protein: CATTPRLNYGYTF
clone size: NA
V gene: TRBV15

CDR3 protein: CASSLGGQVSDTQYF
clone size: NA
V gene: TRBV27

CDR3 protein: CASSVDNAEQYF
clone size: NA
V gene: TRBV2

CDR3 protein: CASMEGGSKNIQYF
clone size: once
V gene: TRBV6-5

CDR3 protein: CASSVGWSETQYF
clone size: NA
V gene: TRBV9

CDR3 protein: CASSPGTRGETQYF
clone size: NA
V gene: TRBV4-1

CDR3 protein: CASSLTPGSSYNEQFF
clone size: NA
V gene: TRBV7-3

CDR3 protein: CASSFQAQGAFYGYTF
clone size: NA
V gene: TRBV5-6

CDR3 protein: CASRIGVPYGYTF
clone size: NA
V gene: TRBV19

CDR3 protein: CASSSGERGGNIQYF
clone size: NA
V gene: TRBV5-1

CDR3 protein: CASSLGEGGSEQFF
clone size: NA
V gene: TRBV3-1/TRBV3-2

CDR3 protein: CASSLGGQGGTEAFF
clone size: NA
V gene: TRBV18

CDR3 protein: CASSRLLQGPYEQYF
clone size: NA
V gene: TRBV4-3

CDR3 protein: CASSETGTSKETQYF
clone size: NA
V gene: TRBV7-3

CDR3 protein: CATSTRGLDLRDTQYF
clone size: NA
V gene: TRBV15

CDR3 protein: CSAAGLAKNIQYF
clone size: once
V gene: TRBV29-1

CDR3 protein: CASSVDRGPGGFYNSPLHF
clone size: NA
V gene: TRBV9

CDR3 protein: CASSETGGLYGYTF
clone size: NA
V gene: TRBV6-1

CDR3 protein: CASSPLTGGYNEQFF
clone size: NA
V gene: TRBV3-1/TRBV3-2

CDR3 protein: CASTREKEYEQYF
clone size: NA
V gene: TRBV2

CDR3 protein: CASSPQGPPDYEQYF
clone size: once
V gene: TRBV5-1

CDR3 protein: CASSIGAGINTDTQYF
clone size: once
V gene: TRBV7-9

CDR3 protein: CASSMGRQSTDTQYF
clone size: NA
V gene: TRBV11-2

CDR3 protein: CASGPHYIPASNQPQHF
clone size: NA
V gene: TRBV27

CDR3 protein: CSASRDSPPWGELFF
clone size: NA
V gene: TRBV20-1

CDR3 protein: CASSQGSGGETQYF
clone size: NA
V gene: TRBV4-1

CDR3 protein: CASSPTPGHGAIRYTF
clone size: NA
V gene: TRBV28

CDR3 protein: CAISEEAANEKLFF
clone size: NA
V gene: TRBV10-3

CDR3 protein: CASSLDRQGRNSPLHF
clone size: NA
V gene: TRBV7-9

CDR3 protein: CASSLLIRGGTDTQYF
clone size: NA
V gene: TRBV7-2

CDR3 protein: CASSLEGSSGTYEQYF
clone size: NA
V gene: TRBV7-2

CDR3 protein: CASSRGLNTEAFF
clone size: NA
V gene: TRBV14

CDR3 protein: CASSLLAGNEQFF
clone size: NA
V gene: TRBV7-3

CDR3 protein: CASSLGGQVGQPQHF
clone size: NA
V gene: TRBV7-2